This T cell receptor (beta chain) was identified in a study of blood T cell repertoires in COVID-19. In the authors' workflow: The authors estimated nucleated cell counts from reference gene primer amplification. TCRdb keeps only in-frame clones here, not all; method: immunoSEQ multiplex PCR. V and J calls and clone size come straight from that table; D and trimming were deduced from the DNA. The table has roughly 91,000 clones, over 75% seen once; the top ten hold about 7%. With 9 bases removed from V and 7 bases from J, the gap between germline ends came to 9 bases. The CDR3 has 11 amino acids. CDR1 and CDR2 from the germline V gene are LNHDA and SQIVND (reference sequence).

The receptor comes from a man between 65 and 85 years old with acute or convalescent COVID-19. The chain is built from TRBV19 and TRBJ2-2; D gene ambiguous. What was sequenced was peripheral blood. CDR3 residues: CASEDHGELFF. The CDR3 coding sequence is TGTGCCAGCGAGGATCACGGGGAGCTGTTTTTT.